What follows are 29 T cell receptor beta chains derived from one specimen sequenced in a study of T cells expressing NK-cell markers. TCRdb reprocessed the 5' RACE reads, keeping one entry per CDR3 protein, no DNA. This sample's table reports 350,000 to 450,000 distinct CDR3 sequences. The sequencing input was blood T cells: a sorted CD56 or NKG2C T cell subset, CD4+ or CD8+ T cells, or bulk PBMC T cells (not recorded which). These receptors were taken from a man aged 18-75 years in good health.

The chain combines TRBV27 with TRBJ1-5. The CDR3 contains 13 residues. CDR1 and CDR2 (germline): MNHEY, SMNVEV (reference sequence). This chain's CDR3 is CASHGRGGGAQHF.

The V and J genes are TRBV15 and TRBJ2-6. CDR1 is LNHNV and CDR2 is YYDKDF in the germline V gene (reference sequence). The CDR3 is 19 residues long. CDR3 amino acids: CATSRANLGRFSGANVLTF.

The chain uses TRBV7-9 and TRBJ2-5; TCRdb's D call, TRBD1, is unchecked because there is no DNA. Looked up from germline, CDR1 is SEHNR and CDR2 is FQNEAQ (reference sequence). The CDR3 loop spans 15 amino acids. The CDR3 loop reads CASSSPGTGIRAQYF.

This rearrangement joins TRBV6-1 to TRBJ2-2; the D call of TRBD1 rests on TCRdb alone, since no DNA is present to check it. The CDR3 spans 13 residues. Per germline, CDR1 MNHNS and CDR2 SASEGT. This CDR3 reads CASNRGNTGELFF.

CDR3 in amino acids: CASRDLQGGKNIQYF. The chain joins TRBV27 to TRBJ2-4; TCRdb returns TRBD1, unconfirmable since there is no DNA. CDR1 and CDR2 (germline): MNHEY, SMNVEV (reference sequence). The CDR3 has 15 amino acids.

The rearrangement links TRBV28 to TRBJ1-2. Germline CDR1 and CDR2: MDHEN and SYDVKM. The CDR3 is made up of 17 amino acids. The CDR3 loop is CASSLAGFTKYNYGYTF.

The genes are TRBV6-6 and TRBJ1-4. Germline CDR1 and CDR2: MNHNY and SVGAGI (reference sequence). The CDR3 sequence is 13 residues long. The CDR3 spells CASSYLNGEKLFF.

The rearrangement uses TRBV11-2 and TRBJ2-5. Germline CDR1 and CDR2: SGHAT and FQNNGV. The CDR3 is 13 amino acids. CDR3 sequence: CASSFRTVGSQYF.

The CDR3 region is CASSYEQGARNEQFF. The chain uses TRBV6-5 and TRBJ2-1; the D gene TCRdb calls, TRBD1, cannot be checked with no DNA. The CDR3 runs 15 residues. Germline CDR1 and CDR2: MNHEY and SVGAGI.

This CDR3 reads CASSYPAATGTEAFF. This chain uses TRBV6-5 with TRBJ1-1. The CDR3 loop spans 15 amino acids. Germline-derived CDR1 and CDR2 are MNHEY and SVGAGI.

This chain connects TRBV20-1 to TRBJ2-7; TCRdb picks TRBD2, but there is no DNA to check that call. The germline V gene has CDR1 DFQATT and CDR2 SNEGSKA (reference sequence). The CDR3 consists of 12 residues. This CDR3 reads CSAGLAAYEQYF.

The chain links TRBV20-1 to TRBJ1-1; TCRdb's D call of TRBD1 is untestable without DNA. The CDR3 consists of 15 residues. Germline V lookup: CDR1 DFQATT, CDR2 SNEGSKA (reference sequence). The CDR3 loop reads CSARESGRRNTEAFF.

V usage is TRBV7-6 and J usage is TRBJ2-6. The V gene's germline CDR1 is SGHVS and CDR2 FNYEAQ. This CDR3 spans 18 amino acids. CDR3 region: CASSSRFWGDSGANVLTF. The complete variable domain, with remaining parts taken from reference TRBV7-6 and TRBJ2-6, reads GAGVSQSPRYKVTKRGQDVALRCDPISGHVSLYWYRQALGQGPEFLTYFNYEAQQDKSGLPNDRFSAERPEGSISTLTIQRTEQRDSAMYRCASSSRFWGDSGANVLTFGAGSRLTVL.

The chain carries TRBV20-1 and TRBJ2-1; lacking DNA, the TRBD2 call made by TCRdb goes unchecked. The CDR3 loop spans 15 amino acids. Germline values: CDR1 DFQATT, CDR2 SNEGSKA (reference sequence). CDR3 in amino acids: CSATGTSALGSEQFF.

This CDR3 reads CASSFASKETLHF. The chain uses TRBV7-8 and TRBJ1-6. CDR3 length equals 13 residues. Per the germline V gene, CDR1 is SGHVS and CDR2 is FQNEAQ.

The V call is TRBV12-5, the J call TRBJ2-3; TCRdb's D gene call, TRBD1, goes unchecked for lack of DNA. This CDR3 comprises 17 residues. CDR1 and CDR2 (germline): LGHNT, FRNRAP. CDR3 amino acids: CASQGYVTGTSTDTQYF. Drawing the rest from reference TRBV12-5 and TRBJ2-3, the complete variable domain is DARVTQTPRHKVTEMGQEVTMRCQPILGHNTVFWYRQTMMQGLELLAYFRNRAPLDDSGMPKDRFSAEMPDATLATLKIQPSEPRDSAVYFCASQGYVTGTSTDTQYFGPGTRLTVL.

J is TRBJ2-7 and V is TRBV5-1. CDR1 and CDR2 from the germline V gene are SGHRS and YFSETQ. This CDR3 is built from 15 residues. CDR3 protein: CASSPFGQPSYEQYF.

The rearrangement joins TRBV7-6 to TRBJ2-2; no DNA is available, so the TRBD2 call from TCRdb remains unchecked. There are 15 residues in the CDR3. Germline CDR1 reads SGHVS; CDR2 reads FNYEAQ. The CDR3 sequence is CASSLGAGVSGELFF.

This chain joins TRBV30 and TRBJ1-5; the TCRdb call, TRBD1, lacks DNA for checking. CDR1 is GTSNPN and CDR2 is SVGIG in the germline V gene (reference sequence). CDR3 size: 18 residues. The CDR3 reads CAWSVPLFLGQKNQPQHF.

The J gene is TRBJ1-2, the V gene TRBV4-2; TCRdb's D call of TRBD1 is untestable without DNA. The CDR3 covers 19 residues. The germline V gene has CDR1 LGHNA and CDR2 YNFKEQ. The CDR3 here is CASSRDTGTGEGGLYGYTF.

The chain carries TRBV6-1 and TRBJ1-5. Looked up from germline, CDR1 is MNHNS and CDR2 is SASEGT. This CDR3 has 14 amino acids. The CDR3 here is CASARGGGIQPQHF.

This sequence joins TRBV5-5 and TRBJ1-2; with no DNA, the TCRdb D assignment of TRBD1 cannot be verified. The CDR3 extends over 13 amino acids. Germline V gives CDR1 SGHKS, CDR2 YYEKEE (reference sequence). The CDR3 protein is CASSYRGRGGYTF. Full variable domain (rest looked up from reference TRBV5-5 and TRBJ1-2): DAGVTQSPTHLIKTRGQQVTLRCSPISGHKSVSWYQQVLGQGPQFIFQYYEKEERGRGNFPDRFSARQFPNYSSELNVNALLLGDSALYLCASSYRGRGGYTFGSGTRLTVV.

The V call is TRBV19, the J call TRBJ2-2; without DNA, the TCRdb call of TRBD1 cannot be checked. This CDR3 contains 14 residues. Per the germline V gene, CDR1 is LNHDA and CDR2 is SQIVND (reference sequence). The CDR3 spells CASSIKRGAGELFF.

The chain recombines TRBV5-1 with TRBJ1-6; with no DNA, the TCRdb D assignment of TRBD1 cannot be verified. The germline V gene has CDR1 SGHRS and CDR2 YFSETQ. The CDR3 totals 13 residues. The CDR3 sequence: CASSPEGTSPLHF.

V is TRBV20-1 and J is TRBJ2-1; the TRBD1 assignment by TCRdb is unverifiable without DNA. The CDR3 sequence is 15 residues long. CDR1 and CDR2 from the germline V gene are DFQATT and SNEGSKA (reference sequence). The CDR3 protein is CSARTPGVTYNEQFF.

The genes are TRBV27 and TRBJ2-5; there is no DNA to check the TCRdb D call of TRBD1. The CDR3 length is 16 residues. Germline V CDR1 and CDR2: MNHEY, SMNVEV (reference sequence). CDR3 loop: CASGQRGQGGRETQYF.

The CDR3 protein is CASSLSTGQRRETQYF. The gene calls are TRBV5-1 and TRBJ2-5; the TRBD2 assignment by TCRdb is unverifiable without DNA. This CDR3 contains 16 residues. Germline V gives CDR1 SGHRS, CDR2 YFSETQ. The variable domain in full, with the rest retrieved from reference TRBV5-1 and TRBJ2-5, is KAGVTQTPRYLIKTRGQQVTLSCSPISGHRSVSWYQQTPGQGLQFLFEYFSETQRNKGNFPGRFSGRQFSNSRSEMNVSTLELGDSALYLCASSLSTGQRRETQYFGPGTRLLVL.

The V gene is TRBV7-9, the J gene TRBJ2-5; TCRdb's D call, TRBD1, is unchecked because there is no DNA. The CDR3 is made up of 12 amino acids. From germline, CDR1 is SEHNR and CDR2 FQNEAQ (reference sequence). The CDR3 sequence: CASSSGTGVQYF.

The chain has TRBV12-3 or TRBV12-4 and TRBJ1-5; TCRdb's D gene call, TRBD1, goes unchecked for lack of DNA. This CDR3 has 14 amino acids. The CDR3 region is CASSLEQGLQPQHF.